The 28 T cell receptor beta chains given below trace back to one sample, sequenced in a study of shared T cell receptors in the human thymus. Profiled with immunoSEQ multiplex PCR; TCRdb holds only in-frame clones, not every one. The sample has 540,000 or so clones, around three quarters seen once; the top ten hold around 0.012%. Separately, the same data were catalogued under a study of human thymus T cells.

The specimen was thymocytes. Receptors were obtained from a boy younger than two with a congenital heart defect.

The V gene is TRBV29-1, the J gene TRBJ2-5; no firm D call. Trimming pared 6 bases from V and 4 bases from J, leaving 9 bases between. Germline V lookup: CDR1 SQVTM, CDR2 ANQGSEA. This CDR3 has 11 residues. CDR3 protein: CSVPFGETQYF. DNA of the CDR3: TGCAGCGTCCCTTTCGGAGAGACCCAGTACTTC.

CDR3 sequence: CASSPSMASGRKSSYEQYF. DNA of the CDR3: TGTGCCAGCTCACCATCTATGGCTAGCGGGAGGAAAAGCTCCTACGAGCAGTACTTC. The chain is built from TRBV18 and TRBJ2-7, with 11 bases aligning to TRBD2. The junction had 12 bases not matched to a gene; V was cut back by 2 bases and J by 0 bases. Germline V lookup: CDR1 KGHSH, CDR2 LQKENI. This CDR3 comprises 19 residues.

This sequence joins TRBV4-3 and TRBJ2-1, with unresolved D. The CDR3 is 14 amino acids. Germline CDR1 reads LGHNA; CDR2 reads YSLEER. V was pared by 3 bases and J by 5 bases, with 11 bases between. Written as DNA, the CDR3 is TGCGCCAGCAGCCATAAGCAAGAGGACAATGAGCAGTTCTTC. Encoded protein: CASSHKQEDNEQFF.

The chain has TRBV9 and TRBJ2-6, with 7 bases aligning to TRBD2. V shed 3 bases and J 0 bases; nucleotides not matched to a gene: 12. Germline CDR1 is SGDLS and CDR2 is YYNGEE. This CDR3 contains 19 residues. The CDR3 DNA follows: TGTGCCAGCAGCGCCGCGCGGGGGACTGAACACTCTGGGGCCAACGTCCTGACTTTC. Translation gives CASSAARGTEHSGANVLTF.

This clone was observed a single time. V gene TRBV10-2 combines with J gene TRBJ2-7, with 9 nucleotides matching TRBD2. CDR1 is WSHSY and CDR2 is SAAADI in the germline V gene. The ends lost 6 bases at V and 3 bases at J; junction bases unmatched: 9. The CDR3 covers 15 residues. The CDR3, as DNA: TGCGCCAGCAGGGCAAGGACTAGCGCTCACTACGAGCAGTACTTC. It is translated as CASRARTSAHYEQYF.

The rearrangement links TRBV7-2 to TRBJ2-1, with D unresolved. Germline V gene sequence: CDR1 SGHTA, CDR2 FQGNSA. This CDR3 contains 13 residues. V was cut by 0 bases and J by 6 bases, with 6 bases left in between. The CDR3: CASSLAPTNEQFF. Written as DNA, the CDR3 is TGTGCCAGCAGCTTAGCTCCTACCAATGAGCAGTTCTTC. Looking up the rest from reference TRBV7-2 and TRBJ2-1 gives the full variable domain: GAGVSQSPSNKVTEKGKDVELRCDPISGHTALYWYRQSLGQGLEFLIYFQGNSAPDKSGLPSDRFSAERTGGSVSTLTIQRTQQEDSAVYLCASSLAPTNEQFFGPGTRLTVL.

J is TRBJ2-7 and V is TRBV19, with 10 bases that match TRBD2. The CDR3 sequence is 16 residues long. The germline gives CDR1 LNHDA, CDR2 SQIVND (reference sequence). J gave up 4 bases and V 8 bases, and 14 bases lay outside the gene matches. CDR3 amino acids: CASRRHPGLALYEQYF. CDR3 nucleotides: TGTGCCAGTCGCCGTCATCCGGGACTAGCGTTATACGAGCAGTACTTC.

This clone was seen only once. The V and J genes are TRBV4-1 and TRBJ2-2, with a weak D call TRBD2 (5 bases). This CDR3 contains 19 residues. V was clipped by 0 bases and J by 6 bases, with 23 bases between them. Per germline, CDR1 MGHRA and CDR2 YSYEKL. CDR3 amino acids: CASSQEDKYLGRSAGELFF. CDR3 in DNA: TGCGCCAGCAGCCAAGAAGACAAGTATCTAGGGAGATCGGCCGGGGAGCTGTTTTTT.

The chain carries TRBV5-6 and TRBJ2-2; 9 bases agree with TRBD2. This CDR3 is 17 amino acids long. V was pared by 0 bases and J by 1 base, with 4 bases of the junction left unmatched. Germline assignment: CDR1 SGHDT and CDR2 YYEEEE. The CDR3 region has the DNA TGTGCCAGCAGCTTGGGTCTAGCGGGACGGAACACCGGGGAGCTGTTTTTT. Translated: CASSLGLAGRNTGELFF.

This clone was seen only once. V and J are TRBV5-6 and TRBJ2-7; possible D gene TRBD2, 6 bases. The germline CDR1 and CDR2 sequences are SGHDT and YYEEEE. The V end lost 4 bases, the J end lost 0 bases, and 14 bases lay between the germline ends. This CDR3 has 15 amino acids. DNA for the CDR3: TGTGCCAGCAGCGCGACGGGGGAAACCTCCTACGAGCAGTACTTC. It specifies CASSATGETSYEQYF.

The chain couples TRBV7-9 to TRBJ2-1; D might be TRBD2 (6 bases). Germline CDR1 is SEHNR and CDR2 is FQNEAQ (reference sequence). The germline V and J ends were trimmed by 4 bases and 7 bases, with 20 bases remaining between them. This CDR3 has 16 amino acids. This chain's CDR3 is CASSSQLSGTSNEQFF. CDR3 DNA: TGTGCCAGCAGCTCGCAGTTATCCGGGACTTCAAATGAGCAGTTCTTC.

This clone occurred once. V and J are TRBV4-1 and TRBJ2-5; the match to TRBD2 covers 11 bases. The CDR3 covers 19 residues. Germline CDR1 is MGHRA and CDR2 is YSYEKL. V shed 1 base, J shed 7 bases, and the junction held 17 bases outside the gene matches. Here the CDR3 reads CASSQAEGGPGLAEGTQYF. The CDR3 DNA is TGCGCCAGCAGCCAAGCTGAGGGGGGTCCGGGACTAGCGGAAGGGACCCAGTACTTC.

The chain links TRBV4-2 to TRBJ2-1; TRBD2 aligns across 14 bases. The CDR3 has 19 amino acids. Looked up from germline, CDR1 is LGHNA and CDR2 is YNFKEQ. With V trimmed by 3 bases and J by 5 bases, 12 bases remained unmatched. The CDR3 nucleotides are TGTGCCAGCAGCCAGCGACTAGCGGGAGGGCCCGCCCCCCACAATGAGCAGTTCTTC. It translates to CASSQRLAGGPAPHNEQFF.

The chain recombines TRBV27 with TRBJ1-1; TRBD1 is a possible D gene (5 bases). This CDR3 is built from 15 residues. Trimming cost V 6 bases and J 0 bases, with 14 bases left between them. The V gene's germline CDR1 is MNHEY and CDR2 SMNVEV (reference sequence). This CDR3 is CASRGEAGLNTEAFF. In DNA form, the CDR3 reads TGTGCCAGCAGGGGCGAGGCAGGGTTGAACACTGAAGCTTTCTTT.

This CDR3 reads CASSPRVKWTYNEQFF. CDR3 DNA sequence: TGTGCCAGCAGCCCTAGAGTAAAGTGGACCTACAATGAGCAGTTCTTC. V gene TRBV28 combines with J gene TRBJ2-1; the D is unclear. Trimming took 6 bases from V and 2 from J, leaving 17 bases between them. Germline-derived CDR1 and CDR2 are MDHEN and SYDVKM. The CDR3 consists of 16 residues.

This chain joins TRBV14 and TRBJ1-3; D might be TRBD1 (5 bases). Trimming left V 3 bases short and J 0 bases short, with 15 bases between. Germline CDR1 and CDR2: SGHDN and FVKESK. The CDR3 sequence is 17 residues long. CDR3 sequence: CASSHRPRGGSGNTIYF. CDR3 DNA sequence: TGTGCCAGCAGCCACCGCCCACGGGGGGGCTCTGGAAACACCATATATTTT.

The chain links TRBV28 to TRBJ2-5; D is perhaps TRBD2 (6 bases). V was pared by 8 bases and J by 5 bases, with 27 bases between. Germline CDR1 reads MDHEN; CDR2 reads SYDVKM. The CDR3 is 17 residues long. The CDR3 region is CASDKPPRLGGTETQYF. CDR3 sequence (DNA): TGTGCCAGCGACAAACCGCCTCGACTAGGAGGGACGGAGACCCAGTACTTC.

In nucleotides, the CDR3 is TGTGCCAGCAGTGTACCTGGGACAGGGCTGGTACCGTCCCTCTACAATGAGCAGTTCTTC. Its protein product is CASSVPGTGLVPSLYNEQFF. The gene calls are TRBV2 and TRBJ2-1, with 9 positions matching TRBD1. V dropped 4 bases and J dropped 3; count of bases not matched to a gene: 19. Looked up from germline, CDR1 is SNHLY and CDR2 is FYNNEI. This CDR3 is 20 amino acids long.

The CDR3 loop reads CASSSVLDSRDGYTF. Here the CDR3 DNA reads TGTGCCAGCAGCTCTGTCCTCGACAGCCGTGACGGCTACACCTTC. This rearrangement joins TRBV11-3 to TRBJ1-2; tentative D call: TRBD1 (5 bases). Germline-derived CDR1 and CDR2 are SGHNT and YENEEA. Trimming removed 4 bases from V and 8 bases from J, with 20 bases in between. There are 15 residues in the CDR3.

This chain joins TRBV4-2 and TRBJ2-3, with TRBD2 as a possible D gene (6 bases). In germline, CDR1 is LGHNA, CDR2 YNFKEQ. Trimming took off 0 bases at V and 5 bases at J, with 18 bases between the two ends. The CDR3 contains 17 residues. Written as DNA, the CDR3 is TGTGCCAGCAGCCAAGATGAGCCTCGGGAGATGGTAGATACGCAGTATTTT. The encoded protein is CASSQDEPREMVDTQYF.

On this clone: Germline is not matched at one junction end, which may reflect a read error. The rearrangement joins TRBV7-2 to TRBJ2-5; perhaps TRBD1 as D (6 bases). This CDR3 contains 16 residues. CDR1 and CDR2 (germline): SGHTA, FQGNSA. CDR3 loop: CASSLLLQGNHETQYF. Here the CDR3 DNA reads TGTGCCAGCAGCTTACTTCTCCAGGGGAACCACGAGACCCAGTACTTC.

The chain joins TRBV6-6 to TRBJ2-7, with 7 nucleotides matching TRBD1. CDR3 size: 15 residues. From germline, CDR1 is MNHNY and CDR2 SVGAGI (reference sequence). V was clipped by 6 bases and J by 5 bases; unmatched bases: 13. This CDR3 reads CASRPGQSEEDEQYF. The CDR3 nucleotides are TGTGCCAGCAGACCGGGACAGTCCGAGGAAGACGAGCAGTACTTC.

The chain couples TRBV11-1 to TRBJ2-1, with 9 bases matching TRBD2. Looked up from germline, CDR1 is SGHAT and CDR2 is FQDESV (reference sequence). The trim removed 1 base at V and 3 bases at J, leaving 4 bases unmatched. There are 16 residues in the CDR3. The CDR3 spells CASSLGPSGNYNEQFF. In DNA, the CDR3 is TGTGCCAGCAGCTTAGGGCCTAGCGGGAACTACAATGAGCAGTTCTTC.

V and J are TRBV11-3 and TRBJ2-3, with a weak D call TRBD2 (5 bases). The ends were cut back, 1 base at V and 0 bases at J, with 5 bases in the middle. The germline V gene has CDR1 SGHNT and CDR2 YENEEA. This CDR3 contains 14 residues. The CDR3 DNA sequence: TGTGCCAGCAGCTTAGGGACTAGCACAGATACGCAGTATTTT. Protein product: CASSLGTSTDTQYF.

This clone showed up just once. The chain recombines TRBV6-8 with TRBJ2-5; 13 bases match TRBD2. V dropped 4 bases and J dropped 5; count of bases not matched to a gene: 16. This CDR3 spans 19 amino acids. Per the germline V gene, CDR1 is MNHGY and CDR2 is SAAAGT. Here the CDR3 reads CASSSVLAGGPIIFETQYF. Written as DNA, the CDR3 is TGTGCCAGCAGTTCCGTACTAGCGGGAGGGCCTATTATTTTTGAGACCCAGTACTTC.

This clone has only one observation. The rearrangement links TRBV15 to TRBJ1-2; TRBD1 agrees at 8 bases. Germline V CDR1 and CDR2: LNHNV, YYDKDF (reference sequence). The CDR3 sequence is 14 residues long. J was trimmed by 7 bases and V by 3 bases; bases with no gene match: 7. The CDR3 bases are TGTGCCACCAGCAGGGGAGACAGGGGTGGTGGCTACACCTTC. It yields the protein CATSRGDRGGGYTF. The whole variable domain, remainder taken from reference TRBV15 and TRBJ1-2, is DAMVIQNPRYQVTQFGKPVTLSCSQTLNHNVMYWYQQKSSQAPKLLFHYYDKDFNNEADTPDNFQSRRPNTSFCFLDIRSPGLGDTAMYLCATSRGDRGGGYTFGSGTRLTVV.

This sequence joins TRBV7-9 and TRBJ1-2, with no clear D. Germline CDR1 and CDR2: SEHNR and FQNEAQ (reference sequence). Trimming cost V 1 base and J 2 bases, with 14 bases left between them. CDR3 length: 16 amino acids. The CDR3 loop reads CASSLEYPGRNYGYTF. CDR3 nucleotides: TGTGCCAGCAGCTTAGAGTACCCGGGGAGGAACTATGGCTACACCTTC.

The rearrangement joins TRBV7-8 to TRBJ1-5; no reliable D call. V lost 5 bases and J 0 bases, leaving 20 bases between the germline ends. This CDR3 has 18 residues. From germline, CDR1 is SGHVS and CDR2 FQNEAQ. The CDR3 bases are TGTGCCAGCAGCGCCCAGGATGTCGGCCTATATAGCAATCAGCCCCAGCATTTT. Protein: CASSAQDVGLYSNQPQHF.